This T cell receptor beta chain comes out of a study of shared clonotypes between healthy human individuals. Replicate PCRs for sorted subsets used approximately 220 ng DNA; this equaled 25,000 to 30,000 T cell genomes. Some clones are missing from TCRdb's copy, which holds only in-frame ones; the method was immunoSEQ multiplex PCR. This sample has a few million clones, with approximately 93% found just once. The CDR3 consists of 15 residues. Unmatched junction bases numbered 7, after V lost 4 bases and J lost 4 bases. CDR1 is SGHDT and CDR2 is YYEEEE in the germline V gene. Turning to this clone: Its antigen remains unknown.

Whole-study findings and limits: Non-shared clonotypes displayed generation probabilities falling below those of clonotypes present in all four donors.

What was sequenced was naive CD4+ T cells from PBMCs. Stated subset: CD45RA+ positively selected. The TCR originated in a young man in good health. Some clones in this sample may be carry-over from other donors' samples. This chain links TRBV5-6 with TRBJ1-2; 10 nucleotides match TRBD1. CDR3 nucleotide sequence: TGTGCCAGCAGCCCCCGGGACAGGGGACTCTATGGCTACACCTTC. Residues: CASSPRDRGLYGYTF.